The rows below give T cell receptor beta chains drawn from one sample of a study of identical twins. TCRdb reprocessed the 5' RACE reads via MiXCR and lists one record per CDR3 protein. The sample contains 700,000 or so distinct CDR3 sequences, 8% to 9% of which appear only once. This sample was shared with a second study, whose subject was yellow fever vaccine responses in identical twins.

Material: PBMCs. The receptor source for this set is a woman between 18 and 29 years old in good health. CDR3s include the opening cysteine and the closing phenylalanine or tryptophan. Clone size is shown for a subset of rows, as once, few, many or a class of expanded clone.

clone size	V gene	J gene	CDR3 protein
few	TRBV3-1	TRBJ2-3	CASSQVGGGTDTQYF
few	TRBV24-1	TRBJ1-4	CATSDVGANEKLFF
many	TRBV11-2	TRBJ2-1	CASSLPLGGKLSYNEQFF
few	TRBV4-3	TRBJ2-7	CASSQDPGTSSYEQYF
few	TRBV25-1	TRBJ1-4	CASSGNDRGKLFF
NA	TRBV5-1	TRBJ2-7	CASSQAGLTGYEQYF
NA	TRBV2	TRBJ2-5	CASREGMLAGGRETQYF
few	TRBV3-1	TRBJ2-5	CASSKGLGYGETQYF
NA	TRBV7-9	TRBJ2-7	CASSLGQPPAEQYF
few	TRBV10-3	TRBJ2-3	CAISESYKIPDTQYF
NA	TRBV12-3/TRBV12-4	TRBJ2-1	CASSFTGTYIEQFF
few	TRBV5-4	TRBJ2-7	CASSSRVSSGYEQYF
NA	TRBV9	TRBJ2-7	CASDRVLTYEQYF
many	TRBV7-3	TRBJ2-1	CASSLALSSYNEQFF
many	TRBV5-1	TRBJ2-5	CASSTGLQETQYF
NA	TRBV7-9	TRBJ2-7	CASSAGTLGYYEQYF
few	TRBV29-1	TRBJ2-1	CSSPGQTYNEQFF
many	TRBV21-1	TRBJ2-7	CASSRRDRGSYEQYF
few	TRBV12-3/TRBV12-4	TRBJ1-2	CASSFWDRVGYGYTF
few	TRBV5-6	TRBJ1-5	CASSLRAGLSNQPQHF
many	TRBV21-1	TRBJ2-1	CASSNPPPGHRQFF
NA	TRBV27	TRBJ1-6	CASRRVTGGNSPLHF
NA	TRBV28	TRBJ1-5	CASSFGGYSNQPQHF
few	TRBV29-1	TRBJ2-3	CSVEDGRNTDTQYF
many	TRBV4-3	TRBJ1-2	CASSQDSGGYTF
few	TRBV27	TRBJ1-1	CASSYGSRTEAFF
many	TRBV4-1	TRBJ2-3	CASSQDSGGVSDTQYF
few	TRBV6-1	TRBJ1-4	CASSRGTANEKLFF
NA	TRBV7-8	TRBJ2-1	CASSLALAGGVIHEQFF
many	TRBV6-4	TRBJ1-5	CASSEQGGNQPQHF
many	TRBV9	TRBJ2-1	CASSVGGWGAYNEQFF
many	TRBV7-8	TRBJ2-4	CASSLKPGLGVNIQYF
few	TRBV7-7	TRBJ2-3	CASSAGPNPPDTQYF
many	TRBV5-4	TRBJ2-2	CAYRREYGTGELFF
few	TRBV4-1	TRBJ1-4	CASSQADSNEKLFF
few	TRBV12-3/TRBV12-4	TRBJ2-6	CASSFAGRKGANVLTF
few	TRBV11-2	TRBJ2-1	CASSIGANNEQFF
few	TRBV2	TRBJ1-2	CASVGQGLGYTF
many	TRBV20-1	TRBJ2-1	CSARDLSGLVSTYNEQFF
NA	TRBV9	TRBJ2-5	CASSAYIRGTQYF